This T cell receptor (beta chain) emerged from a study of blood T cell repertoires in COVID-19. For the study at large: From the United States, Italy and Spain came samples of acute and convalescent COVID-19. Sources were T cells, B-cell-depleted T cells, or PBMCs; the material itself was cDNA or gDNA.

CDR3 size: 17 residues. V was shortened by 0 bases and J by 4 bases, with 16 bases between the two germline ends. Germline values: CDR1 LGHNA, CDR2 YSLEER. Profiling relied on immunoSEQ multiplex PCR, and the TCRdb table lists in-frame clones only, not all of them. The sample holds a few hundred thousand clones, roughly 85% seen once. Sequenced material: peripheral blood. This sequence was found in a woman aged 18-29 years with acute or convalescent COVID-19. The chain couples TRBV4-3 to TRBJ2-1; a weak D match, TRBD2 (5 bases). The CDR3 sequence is CASSQEAGPANYNEQFF. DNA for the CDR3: TGCGCCAGCAGCCAAGAGGCGGGTCCCGCCAATTACAATGAGCAGTTCTTC.